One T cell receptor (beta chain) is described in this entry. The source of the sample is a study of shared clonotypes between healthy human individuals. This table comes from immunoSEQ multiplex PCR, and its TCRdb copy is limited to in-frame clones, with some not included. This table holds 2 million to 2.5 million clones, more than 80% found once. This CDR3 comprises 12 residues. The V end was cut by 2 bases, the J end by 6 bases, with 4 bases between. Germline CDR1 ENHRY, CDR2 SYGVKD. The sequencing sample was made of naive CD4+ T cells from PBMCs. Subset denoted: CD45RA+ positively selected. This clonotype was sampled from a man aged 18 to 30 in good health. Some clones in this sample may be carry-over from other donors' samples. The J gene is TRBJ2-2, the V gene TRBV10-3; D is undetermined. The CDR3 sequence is CAISELSGELFF. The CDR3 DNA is TGTGCCATCAGTGAGCTCTCCGGGGAGCTGTTTTTT.